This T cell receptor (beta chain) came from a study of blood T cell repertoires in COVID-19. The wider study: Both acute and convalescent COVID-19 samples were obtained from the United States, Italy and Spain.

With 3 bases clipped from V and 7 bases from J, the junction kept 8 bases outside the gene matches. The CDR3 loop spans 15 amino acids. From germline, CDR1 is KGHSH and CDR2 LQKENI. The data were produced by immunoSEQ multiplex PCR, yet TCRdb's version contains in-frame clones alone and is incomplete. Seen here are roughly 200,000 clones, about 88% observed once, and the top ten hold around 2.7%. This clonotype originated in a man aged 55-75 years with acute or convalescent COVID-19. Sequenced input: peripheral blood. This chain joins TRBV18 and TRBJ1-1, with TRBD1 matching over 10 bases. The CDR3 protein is CASSPLDRGEVEAFF. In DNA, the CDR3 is TGTGCCAGCTCACCTCTGGACAGGGGGGAAGTTGAAGCTTTCTTT.